A single sample gave rise to the 23 T cell receptor beta chains below, sequenced in a study of blood T cell repertoires in COVID-19 (dated by TCRdb to 2018 to 2021). The library was built by means of the immunoSEQ multiplex PCR assay. This immuneACCESS table, as held by TCRdb, lists in-frame sequences with V and J called but not all clones. Of the missing ones, under half trace to an unresolved V gene in checked studies; the others have no known cause. For this sample the table gives roughly 500,000 clones, of which over 75% were detected only once. The top ten hold 1.5% to 2% of the sample. The sample consisted of PBMCs or T cells enriched from blood (not recorded which). Every receptor here comes from a woman aged 40-49 years who had recovered from COVID-19.

This chain joins TRBV7-2 and TRBJ1-5; D is possibly TRBD1 (5 bases). This CDR3 is built from 13 residues. The germline V and J ends were trimmed by 3 bases and 2 bases, with 5 bases remaining between them. Germline CDR1 and CDR2: SGHTA and FQGNSA. The CDR3 nucleotides are TGTGCCAGCAGCTTGACAGGCAATCAGCCCCAGCATTTT. It yields the protein CASSLTGNQPQHF.

V and J are TRBV27 and TRBJ2-1, with TRBD1 matching 9 bases. CDR1 is MNHEY and CDR2 is SMNVEV in the germline V gene (reference sequence). The CDR3 spans 14 residues. The J segment lost 7 bases and the V segment lost 5 bases, leaving 6 bases of the junction unmatched. The CDR3: CASSAGTGWNEQFF. As DNA, the CDR3 is TGTGCCAGCAGTGCCGGGACAGGGTGGAATGAGCAGTTCTTC.

The chain recombines TRBV3-1 (or the pseudogene TRBV3-2) with TRBJ2-5; D is perhaps TRBD2 (7 bases). Germline CDR1 LGHDT, CDR2 YNNKEL (reference sequence). The CDR3 spans 15 residues. Trimming removed 5 bases from V and 5 bases from J, with 18 bases in between. The DNA for the CDR3 is TGTGCCAGCAGCTCTAGGGGGAGGGTGGGTGAGACCCAGTACTTC. This codes for CASSSRGRVGETQYF.

The chain uses TRBV7-2 and TRBJ2-3; 14 bases map to TRBD2. The germline V gene has CDR1 SGHTA and CDR2 FQGNSA. This CDR3 has 18 residues. The ends lost 2 bases at V and 3 bases at J; junction bases unmatched: 7. The CDR3 region is CASSLRLAGGGKTDTQYF. CDR3 nucleotides: TGTGCCAGCAGCTTAAGACTAGCGGGAGGGGGGAAGACAGATACGCAGTATTTT.

The gene calls are TRBV5-1 and TRBJ2-3; D remains unclear. The CDR3 has 15 residues. The V and J ends lost 0 bases and 4 bases respectively, with 12 bases between them. Per the germline V gene, CDR1 is SGHRS and CDR2 is YFSETQ. CDR3 sequence (DNA): TGCGCCAGCAGCTTGGACGCGCGTGGTTCAGATACGCAGTATTTT. Amino acids: CASSLDARGSDTQYF.

This chain joins TRBV21-1 and TRBJ2-2; the table's D call, TRBD2, has no DNA check behind it. TRBV21-1 is reported as a pseudogene. The CDR3 consists of 14 residues. The CDR3 DNA reads as TGTGCCAGCAGCAAAGTTCAACTACACGGGGAGCTGTTTTTT. Amino acid sequence: CASSKVQLHGELFF.

CDR3 nucleotides: TGCGCCAGCAGCTTGCCTGCTATCGTGCAGTTCTTC. It encodes CASSLPAIVQFF. The chain carries TRBV5-1 and TRBJ2-1; D is ambiguous. The V end was cut by 1 base, the J end by 12 bases, with 11 bases between. This CDR3 region has 12 residues. CDR1 SGHRS and CDR2 YFSETQ come from the germline V gene. The full variable domain, rest sourced from reference TRBV5-1 and TRBJ2-1, is KAGVTQTPRYLIKTRGQQVTLSCSPISGHRSVSWYQQTPGQGLQFLFEYFSETQRNKGNFPGRFSGRQFSNSRSEMNVSTLELGDSALYLCASSLPAIVQFFGPGTRLTVL.

The V call is TRBV2, the J call TRBJ2-1; TRBD1 agrees at 7 bases. The CDR3 is 16 amino acids. The V gene's germline CDR1 is SNHLY and CDR2 FYNNEI. The V and J ends lost 7 bases and 4 bases, in that order; junction bases with no gene match: 13. The CDR3 DNA reads TGTGCCAGCAATCTCCCGCAGGGACAGAGATACAATGAGCAGTTCTTC. Translation: CASNLPQGQRYNEQFF.

V is TRBV5-1 and J is TRBJ2-7; 8 bases fit TRBD1. Germline values: CDR1 SGHRS, CDR2 YFSETQ. The CDR3 length is 14 residues. J lost 5 bases, V lost 2 bases, and 6 bases had no gene match. This chain's CDR3 is CASSFAGGSDEQYF. The CDR3 nucleotides are TGCGCCAGCAGCTTTGCAGGGGGCTCGGACGAGCAGTACTTC.

The gene calls are TRBV5-8 and TRBJ2-5; perhaps TRBD1 as D (7 bases). CDR1 SGHTS and CDR2 YDEGEE come from the germline V gene. The CDR3 totals 15 residues. Trimming stripped 0 bases from V and 5 bases from J, with 14 bases between. The CDR3 spells CASSLAAGGTETQYF. The CDR3 coding sequence is TGTGCCAGCAGCTTGGCGGCAGGGGGGACGGAGACCCAGTACTTC.

The rearrangement uses TRBV5-1 and TRBJ1-1; the D gene is possibly TRBD1 (5 bases). Between the trimmed V and J ends, which lost 2 bases and 4 bases, there was a span of 24 bases. CDR3 length: 18 amino acids. CDR1 SGHRS and CDR2 YFSETQ come from the germline V gene. DNA for the CDR3: TGCGCCAGCAGCTTCGACCCGACCTCACCGGGACTGGTCACTGAAGCTTTCTTT. Amino acids: CASSFDPTSPGLVTEAFF. The whole variable domain, remainder taken from reference TRBV5-1 and TRBJ1-1, is KAGVTQTPRYLIKTRGQQVTLSCSPISGHRSVSWYQQTPGQGLQFLFEYFSETQRNKGNFPGRFSGRQFSNSRSEMNVSTLELGDSALYLCASSFDPTSPGLVTEAFFGQGTRLTVV.

This chain uses TRBV12-3 or TRBV12-4 with TRBJ2-7, with a tentative D call TRBD2 (5 bases). Trimming left V 2 bases short and J 3 bases short, with 8 bases between. This CDR3 contains 13 residues. The CDR3 sequence: CASSLSGLYEQYF. DNA for the CDR3: TGTGCCAGCAGTTTAAGTGGACTCTACGAGCAGTACTTC.

A single count supports this clone. V is TRBV3-1 (or the pseudogene TRBV3-2) and J is TRBJ2-3; 11 bases are a match to TRBD2. V was pared by 3 bases and J by 4 bases, with 3 bases of the junction left unmatched. The germline V gene encodes CDR1 LGHDT and CDR2 YNNKEL (reference sequence). This CDR3 is built from 15 residues. CDR3 DNA: TGTGCCAGCAGCCAGCCGGGACTAGCGGCAGATACGCAGTATTTT. This gives the protein CASSQPGLAADTQYF.

This chain joins TRBV11-3 and TRBJ2-7; 8 bases match TRBD2. Looked up from germline, CDR1 is SGHNT and CDR2 is YENEEA. Unmatched junction bases numbered 4, after V lost 1 base and J lost 5 bases. The CDR3 length is 14 residues. CDR3 DNA sequence: TGTGCCAGCAGCTTAGGAGGAGCGGGAGACGAGCAGTACTTC. This gives the protein CASSLGGAGDEQYF.

This clone was seen a handful of times. The V gene is TRBV19, the J gene TRBJ1-2; weak D call: TRBD1 (6 bases). Germline V gene data show CDR1 as LNHDA and CDR2 as SQIVND (reference sequence). Trimming left V 9 bases short and J 8 bases short, with 19 bases between. This CDR3 has 13 amino acids. CDR3 amino acids: CASTRGRLGGYTF. CDR3 sequence (DNA): TGTGCCAGCACCAGGGGCCGTTTAGGGGGCTACACCTTC.

V usage is TRBV11-1 and J usage is TRBJ2-7; 7 positions agree with TRBD2. The junction had 5 bases not matched to a gene; V was cut back by 3 bases and J by 0 bases. Germline assignment: CDR1 SGHAT and CDR2 FQDESV (reference sequence). The CDR3 runs 15 residues. CDR3 in amino acids: CASSFSGPSSYEQYF. In nucleotides, the CDR3 is TGTGCCAGCAGCTTTAGCGGGCCAAGCTCCTACGAGCAGTACTTC.

V is TRBV15 and J is TRBJ1-6; 9 bases fit TRBD1. Germline V gene data show CDR1 as LNHNV and CDR2 as YYDKDF (reference sequence). V dropped 1 base and J dropped 5; count of bases not matched to a gene: 3. There are 16 residues in the CDR3. The CDR3 DNA follows: TGTGCCACCAGCAGAGTACGGACAGGGGATAATTCACCCCTCCACTTT. Translating it yields CATSRVRTGDNSPLHF.

The rearrangement uses TRBV10-1 and TRBJ1-2; 8 bases match TRBD1. The CDR3 has 12 residues. The V gene's germline CDR1 is WNHNN and CDR2 SYGVQD (reference sequence). Unmatched junction bases numbered 5, after V lost 9 bases and J lost 5 bases. The CDR3 loop reads CARHGTGYGYTF. Here the CDR3 DNA reads TGCGCCAGGCACGGGACAGGTTATGGCTACACCTTC.

The V and J genes are TRBV18 and TRBJ1-5; 11 positions agree with TRBD1. V was pared by 6 bases and J by 6 bases, with 10 bases of the junction left unmatched. The CDR3 consists of 16 residues. Germline V gives CDR1 KGHSH, CDR2 LQKENI. CDR3 sequence: CASSLYGTGGGQPQHF. For the CDR3, the DNA is TGTGCCAGCTCGTTATACGGGACAGGGGGGGGTCAGCCCCAGCATTTT.

The genes are TRBV19 and TRBJ1-5; 11 bases match TRBD1. With V trimmed by 9 bases and J by 1 base, 5 bases remained unmatched. Germline V gives CDR1 LNHDA, CDR2 SQIVND (reference sequence). The CDR3 is made up of 15 amino acids. For the CDR3, the DNA is TGTGCCAGCCGGACAGGGGGCGAGAGCAATCAGCCCCAGCATTTT. As protein: CASRTGGESNQPQHF.

This rearrangement joins TRBV7-9 to TRBJ1-1; D unresolved. The germline V gene encodes CDR1 SEHNR and CDR2 FQNEAQ (reference sequence). V gave up 3 bases and J gave up 2 bases, with 7 bases separating them. The CDR3 loop spans 13 amino acids. Here the CDR3 reads CASSFQENTEAFF. In DNA form, the CDR3 reads TGTGCCAGCAGCTTCCAGGAAAACACTGAAGCTTTCTTT.

This chain joins TRBV19 and TRBJ1-2; D is unclear. Trimming cost V 0 bases and J 2 bases, with 10 bases left between them. The V gene's germline CDR1 is LNHDA and CDR2 SQIVND (reference sequence). CDR3 length equals 15 residues. CDR3 sequence (DNA): TGTGCCAGTAGTATAGATTGGGCTGACAACTATGGCTACACCTTC. As protein: CASSIDWADNYGYTF.

The chain joins TRBV6-5 to TRBJ2-7; 9 bases map to TRBD1. V gave up 5 bases and J gave up 3 bases; unmatched junction bases: 8. Germline V gives CDR1 MNHEY, CDR2 SVGAGI. The CDR3 contains 15 residues. The CDR3 is CASSPTRGQGYEQYF. The CDR3 DNA follows: TGTGCCAGCAGTCCAACCCGGGGACAGGGCTACGAGCAGTACTTC.